The 32 T cell receptor beta chains given below trace back to one sample, sequenced in a study of blood T cell repertoires in COVID-19. Here immunoSEQ multiplex PCR was the method, and the copy in TCRdb shows in-frame clones only, minus some. The sample includes 40,000 to 45,000 clones, around nine tenths of them seen just once. The sample consisted of peripheral blood. All receptors derive from a man aged 60 to 69 with acute or convalescent COVID-19.

The chain carries TRBV2 and TRBJ1-2, with D tentatively TRBD1 (6 bases). Germline assignment: CDR1 SNHLY and CDR2 FYNNEI. The V and J ends lost 7 bases and 6 bases respectively, with 15 bases between them. The CDR3 runs 13 residues. CDR3 in amino acids: CASTPGDLHGYTF. As DNA, the CDR3 is TGTGCCAGCACCCCAGGGGACCTCCATGGCTACACCTTC.

V usage is TRBV3-1 (or the pseudogene TRBV3-2) and J usage is TRBJ1-3, with unresolved D. Trimming removed 2 bases at V and 0 bases at J, with 8 bases between. The CDR3 is made up of 15 amino acids. Germline lookup yields CDR1 LGHDT and CDR2 YNNKEL (reference sequence). This CDR3 is CASSQNMASGNTIYF. In DNA, the CDR3 is TGTGCCAGCAGCCAAAACATGGCCTCTGGAAACACCATATATTTT.

This clone was detected only once. This chain connects TRBV5-1 to TRBJ1-2; TRBD1 matches 10 bases. Germline CDR1 reads SGHRS; CDR2 reads YFSETQ. The CDR3 has 14 residues. Trimming took 4 bases from V and 6 from J; bases not matched to a gene: 6. The CDR3 loop reads CASSQDGTGDGYTF. CDR3 bases: TGCGCCAGCAGCCAGGACGGGACAGGGGATGGCTACACCTTC.

The chain links TRBV5-6 to TRBJ1-1; TRBD1 matches at 9 bases. CDR3 length: 16 amino acids. J lost 3 bases, V lost 2 bases, and 8 bases had no gene match. The germline V gene has CDR1 SGHDT and CDR2 YYEEEE. Here the CDR3 DNA reads TGTGCCAGCAGCTTTGGGACAGGGAGCGTTGACACTGAAGCTTTCTTT. Its protein product is CASSFGTGSVDTEAFF.

The rearrangement uses TRBV9 and TRBJ2-3; D is uncertain. CDR3 length: 15 residues. V lost 3 bases and J 2 bases, leaving 13 bases between the germline ends. Germline CDR1 reads SGDLS; CDR2 reads YYNGEE. Here the CDR3 reads CASSGDTLYTDTQYF. The CDR3 coding sequence is TGTGCCAGCAGCGGCGACACCCTTTACACAGATACGCAGTATTTT.

This clone was picked up a small number of times. The gene calls are TRBV29-1 and TRBJ1-1; D remains unclear. The CDR3 length is 12 residues. V lost 6 bases, J lost 0 bases, and 8 bases lay in between. Germline values: CDR1 SQVTM, CDR2 ANQGSEA. The CDR3 DNA follows: TGCAGCGTCGCGGTTCTGAACACTGAAGCTTTCTTT. Protein product: CSVAVLNTEAFF.

This chain links TRBV27 with TRBJ2-1, with no clear D. CDR1 and CDR2 from the germline V gene are MNHEY and SMNVEV (reference sequence). Trimming stripped 2 bases from V and 12 bases from J, with 14 bases between. This CDR3 is 13 amino acids long. The DNA of the CDR3 is TGTGCCAGCAGTTTACGTCAGATAAAACCGCAGTTCTTC. This gives the protein CASSLRQIKPQFF.

This chain joins TRBV25-1 and TRBJ2-1; 9 nucleotides line up with TRBD2. CDR1 is MGHDK and CDR2 is SYGVNS in the germline V gene. V lost 2 bases and J lost 8; bases outside the gene matches: 13. The CDR3 has 17 amino acids. CDR3 loop: CASSETVLAGGPYEQFF. The CDR3 bases are TGTGCCAGCAGTGAAACAGTTCTGGCGGGGGGGCCTTATGAGCAGTTCTTC.

The J gene is TRBJ2-1, the V gene TRBV27, with 10 bases that match TRBD1. This CDR3 has 13 amino acids. Germline V CDR1 and CDR2: MNHEY, SMNVEV (reference sequence). V shed 5 bases and J 9 bases; nucleotides not matched to a gene: 4. The CDR3 nucleotides are TGTGCCAGCAGTCCCCGGACAGGGGGTGAGCAGTTCTTC. It encodes CASSPRTGGEQFF.

The chain is built from TRBV20-1 and TRBJ2-3, with TRBD1 matching over 8 bases. V was clipped by 3 bases and J by 4 bases; unmatched bases: 18. Germline CDR1 is DFQATT and CDR2 is SNEGSKA (reference sequence). The CDR3 covers 18 residues. DNA of the CDR3: TGCAGTGCTAGTGACAAGGACGGCAGGGGGCTGGGGCCAGATACGCAGTATTTT. It codes for CSASDKDGRGLGPDTQYF.

The chain combines TRBV30 with TRBJ1-1; D is possibly TRBD1 (6 bases). Germline CDR1 reads GTSNPN; CDR2 reads SVGIG (reference sequence). The length of the CDR3 is 11 residues. V lost 4 bases and J lost 11, with 14 bases in between. The CDR3 sequence: CAWTVDRGAFF. Here the CDR3 DNA reads TGTGCCTGGACCGTGGACAGAGGGGCTTTCTTT.

Written as DNA, the CDR3 is TGTGCCAGCAGCCACGTAGGGGTGAACACTGAAGCTTTCTTT. Its translation is CASSHVGVNTEAFF. The gene calls are TRBV7-2 and TRBJ1-1; D possibly corresponds to TRBD1 (5 bases). Germline CDR1 is SGHTA and CDR2 is FQGNSA. The ends were cut back, 5 bases at V and 0 bases at J, with 10 bases in the middle. The CDR3 consists of 14 residues.

Regarding this clone: Additional DNA sequences in this sample encode the identical CDR3. The chain carries TRBV19 and TRBJ1-4, with 10 bases matching TRBD1. Trimming took 4 bases from V and 0 from J; bases not matched to a gene: 2. This CDR3 has 16 residues. Germline CDR1 LNHDA, CDR2 SQIVND (reference sequence). The CDR3, as DNA: TGTGCCAGTAGTAGTGGGACAGGGGCAACTAATGAAAAACTGTTTTTT. Translating it yields CASSSGTGATNEKLFF. Based on the CDR3 plus reference TRBV19 and TRBJ1-4, the full variable domain is DGGITQSPKYLFRKEGQNVTLSCEQNLNHDAMYWYRQDPGQGLRLIYYSQIVNDFQKGDIAEGYSVSREKKESFPLTVTSAQKNPTAFYLCASSSGTGATNEKLFFGSGTQLSVL.

This chain uses TRBV19 with TRBJ1-1, with 8 nucleotides matching TRBD1. Germline V gene lookup returns CDR1 LNHDA and CDR2 SQIVND (reference sequence). The CDR3 is 17 amino acids. V was clipped by 3 bases and J by 0 bases; unmatched bases: 9. The CDR3 spells CASSIGQGWGMNTEAFF. Here the CDR3 DNA reads TGTGCCAGTAGTATTGGACAGGGCTGGGGGATGAACACTGAAGCTTTCTTT. Full variable domain (outside the CDR3, taken from reference TRBV19 and TRBJ1-1): DGGITQSPKYLFRKEGQNVTLSCEQNLNHDAMYWYRQDPGQGLRLIYYSQIVNDFQKGDIAEGYSVSREKKESFPLTVTSAQKNPTAFYLCASSIGQGWGMNTEAFFGQGTRLTVV.

The chain recombines TRBV6-5 with TRBJ2-3; tentative D call: TRBD1 (6 bases). This CDR3 comprises 16 residues. CDR1 is MNHEY, CDR2 SVGAGI, per germline. V lost 0 bases and J 1 base, leaving 11 bases between the germline ends. This CDR3 reads CASSYSTAGGTDTQYF. CDR3 DNA: TGTGCCAGCAGTTACTCCACGGCAGGGGGCACAGATACGCAGTATTTT.

This sequence joins TRBV4-3 and TRBJ2-3, with 10 bases fitting TRBD2. This CDR3 contains 16 residues. Trimming at V came to 4 bases and at J to 4 bases, leaving 8 bases not matched to a gene. Germline V gene lookup returns CDR1 LGHNA and CDR2 YSLEER. The CDR3 loop is CASSRSLAGVADTQYF. The CDR3 DNA reads as TGCGCCAGCAGCCGGAGTCTAGCGGGGGTAGCAGATACGCAGTATTTT.

In its sample, this clone was seen a few times. The chain recombines TRBV7-8 with TRBJ1-1, with D unclear. Germline CDR1 is SGHVS and CDR2 is FQNEAQ. This CDR3 comprises 18 residues. V was pared by 2 bases and J by 0 bases, with 19 bases between. CDR3 sequence: CASSLYSKGGLMNTEAFF. DNA for the CDR3: TGTGCCAGCAGCTTATATAGCAAAGGTGGACTTATGAACACTGAAGCTTTCTTT.

The chain links TRBV29-1 to TRBJ2-2, with 7 bases identical to TRBD1. Germline CDR1 reads SQVTM; CDR2 reads ANQGSEA. Losses at the gene ends were 7 bases for V and 1 base for J; bases not matched to a gene: 3. This CDR3 spans 13 amino acids. CDR3 protein: CSARTGNTGELFF. CDR3 bases: TGCAGCGCTCGGACAGGGAACACCGGGGAGCTGTTTTTT.

V and J are TRBV6-4 and TRBJ2-5; 8 nucleotides match TRBD2. The CDR3 covers 18 residues. Germline V gene data show CDR1 as MRHNA and CDR2 as SNTAGT. Unmatched junction bases numbered 13, after V lost 2 bases and J lost 2 bases. The CDR3 DNA sequence: TGTGCCAGCAGTGACGTCCGGGGGGGCCTTTGGAGGCAAGAGACCCAGTACTTC. This translates into CASSDVRGGLWRQETQYF.

The V gene is TRBV5-1, the J gene TRBJ1-2; the match to TRBD1 covers 8 bases. This CDR3 has 15 amino acids. Germline-derived CDR1 and CDR2 are SGHRS and YFSETQ. J gave up 3 bases and V 4 bases, and 8 bases lay outside the gene matches. The CDR3 DNA reads as TGCGCCAGCAGCCCCGGACAGGGTTTCCACTATGGCTACACCTTC. Residues: CASSPGQGFHYGYTF. The whole variable domain, remainder taken from reference TRBV5-1 and TRBJ1-2, is KAGVTQTPRYLIKTRGQQVTLSCSPISGHRSVSWYQQTPGQGLQFLFEYFSETQRNKGNFPGRFSGRQFSNSRSEMNVSTLELGDSALYLCASSPGQGFHYGYTFGSGTRLTVV.

The J gene is TRBJ2-2, the V gene TRBV24-1; TRBD2 matches 10 bases. Germline CDR1 reads KGHDR; CDR2 reads SFDVKD. After removal of 2 bases from V and 4 bases from J, the junction contained 12 bases not matched to a gene. The CDR3 has 19 amino acids. The DNA for the CDR3 is TGTGCCACCAGTGATTCCCCTCGCTGGGTAGCGGGGGGCACCGGGGAGCTGTTTTTT. This codes for CATSDSPRWVAGGTGELFF.

The CDR3 is CASSSRDREETQYF. CDR3 DNA sequence: TGTGCCAGCAGCTCGCGGGACAGGGAAGAGACCCAGTACTTC. V gene TRBV9 combines with J gene TRBJ2-5, with 9 bases matching TRBD1. This CDR3 comprises 14 residues. V was pared by 4 bases and J by 3 bases, with 4 bases of the junction left unmatched. Germline-derived CDR1 and CDR2 are SGDLS and YYNGEE.

The chain is built from TRBV6-2 or TRBV6-3 and TRBJ1-1; 8 bases are a match to TRBD1. This CDR3 comprises 19 residues. With 0 bases clipped from V and 5 bases from J, the junction kept 17 bases outside the gene matches. Germline CDR1 reads MNHEY; CDR2 reads SVGEGT. CDR3 DNA sequence: TGTGCCAGCAGTTACTCGAGGAGACAGGGGTTAATCTTGGGGACTGAAGCTTTCTTT. Translating it yields CASSYSRRQGLILGTEAFF.

The chain is built from TRBV3-1 (or the pseudogene TRBV3-2) and TRBJ2-2; 9 nucleotides align to TRBD1. CDR3 length equals 14 residues. From germline, CDR1 is LGHDT and CDR2 YNNKEL (reference sequence). V lost 4 bases to trimming and J lost 7 bases; unmatched junction nucleotides: 4. CDR3 sequence (DNA): TGTGCCAGCAGCCCGGGACAGGGTCTCGGGGAGCTGTTTTTT. Encoded protein: CASSPGQGLGELFF.

The chain carries TRBV3-1 (or the pseudogene TRBV3-2) and TRBJ1-2; D may be TRBD1 (5 bases). The CDR3 has 15 amino acids. Between the trimmed V and J ends, which lost 4 bases and 9 bases, there was a span of 21 bases. Germline V lookup: CDR1 LGHDT, CDR2 YNNKEL (reference sequence). CDR3 nucleotides: TGTGCCAGCAGCCTCCTCAGCGGGGGGGAATCACGCTACACCTTC. It is translated as CASSLLSGGESRYTF.

This rearrangement joins TRBV18 to TRBJ1-3, with D tentatively TRBD1 (5 bases). The germline V gene encodes CDR1 KGHSH and CDR2 LQKENI. CDR3 length: 17 residues. V gave up 3 bases and J gave up 0 bases, with 15 bases separating them. CDR3 sequence: CASSPTRLDSSGNTIYF. The CDR3 DNA reads as TGTGCCAGCTCACCGACCAGACTTGACAGCTCTGGAAACACCATATATTTT.

The chain links TRBV2 to TRBJ2-2; 12 nucleotides line up with TRBD1. After removal of 5 bases from V and 5 bases from J, the junction contained 9 bases not matched to a gene. Germline CDR1 is SNHLY and CDR2 is FYNNEI. The CDR3 totals 17 residues. This CDR3 is CASSPGTGGAGTGELFF. The DNA for the CDR3 is TGTGCCAGCAGTCCCGGGACAGGGGGCGCGGGGACCGGGGAGCTGTTTTTT.

The chain joins TRBV2 to TRBJ2-7; no clear D. The CDR3 length is 10 residues. V lost 7 bases to trimming and J lost 7 bases, with 8 bases between them. The germline V gene has CDR1 SNHLY and CDR2 FYNNEI. The CDR3 is CASKRQEQYF. The CDR3 DNA reads as TGTGCCAGCAAACGACAAGAGCAGTACTTC. Together with reference TRBV2 and TRBJ2-7, the CDR3 gives the full variable domain: EPEVTQTPSHQVTQMGQEVILRCVPISNHLYFYWYRQILGQKVEFLVSFYNNEISEKSEIFDDQFSVERPDGSNFTLKIRSTKLEDSAMYFCASKRQEQYFGPGTRLTVT.

V is TRBV29-1 and J is TRBJ2-1, with TRBD1 matching over 12 bases. Germline V gives CDR1 SQVTM, CDR2 ANQGSEA. This CDR3 contains 13 residues. V dropped 6 bases and J dropped 14; count of bases not matched to a gene: 11. The CDR3 loop reads CSVPGQGARGEFF. The CDR3 bases are TGCAGCGTCCCGGGACAGGGGGCCCGGGGGGAGTTCTTC.

The rearrangement links TRBV7-2 to TRBJ2-7; 8 positions match TRBD1. Per the germline V gene, CDR1 is SGHTA and CDR2 is FQGNSA. The trim removed 6 bases at V and 5 bases at J, leaving 3 bases unmatched. The CDR3 extends over 12 amino acids. In nucleotides, the CDR3 is TGTGCCAGCAGAGGACAGGGACACGAGCAGTACTTC. Translating gives CASRGQGHEQYF.

This rearrangement joins TRBV2 to TRBJ1-2, with a possible D match to TRBD1 (6 bases). Trimming cost V 3 bases and J 8 bases, with 10 bases left between them. CDR3 length equals 12 residues. Germline lookup yields CDR1 SNHLY and CDR2 FYNNEI. CDR3 DNA sequence: TGTGCCAGCAGTGAGGGGGCGCGGGGCTACACCTTC. This encodes CASSEGARGYTF.

The V gene is TRBV7-9, the J gene TRBJ2-5; the D is unclear. With 1 base removed from V and 1 base from J, the gap between germline ends came to 4 bases. The CDR3 consists of 13 residues. Germline CDR1 is SEHNR and CDR2 is FQNEAQ (reference sequence). CDR3 nucleotides: TGTGCCAGCAGCTTAGGGGCCCAAGAGACCCAGTACTTC. This encodes CASSLGAQETQYF.